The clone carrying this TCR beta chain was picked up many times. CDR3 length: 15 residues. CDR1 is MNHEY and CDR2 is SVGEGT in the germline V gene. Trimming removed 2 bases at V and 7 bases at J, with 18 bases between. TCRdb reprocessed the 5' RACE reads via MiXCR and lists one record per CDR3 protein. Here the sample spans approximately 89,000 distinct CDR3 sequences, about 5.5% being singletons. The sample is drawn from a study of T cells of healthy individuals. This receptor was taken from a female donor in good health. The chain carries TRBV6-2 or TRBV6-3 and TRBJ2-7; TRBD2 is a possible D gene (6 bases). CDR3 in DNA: TGTGCCAGCAGTTACACGCTAGCGAGAGGAGGTGAGCAGTACTTC. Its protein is CASSYTLARGGEQYF.